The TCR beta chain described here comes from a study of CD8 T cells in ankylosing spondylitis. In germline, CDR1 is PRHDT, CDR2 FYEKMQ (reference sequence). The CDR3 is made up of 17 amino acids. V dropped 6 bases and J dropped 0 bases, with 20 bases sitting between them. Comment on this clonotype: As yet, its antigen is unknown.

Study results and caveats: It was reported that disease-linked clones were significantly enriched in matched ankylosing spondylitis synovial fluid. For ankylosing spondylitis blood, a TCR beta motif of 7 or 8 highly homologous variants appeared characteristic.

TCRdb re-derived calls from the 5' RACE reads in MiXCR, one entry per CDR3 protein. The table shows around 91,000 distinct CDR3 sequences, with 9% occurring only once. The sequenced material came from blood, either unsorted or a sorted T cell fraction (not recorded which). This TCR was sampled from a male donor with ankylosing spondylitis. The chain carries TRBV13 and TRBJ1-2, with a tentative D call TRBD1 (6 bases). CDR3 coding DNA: TGTGCCAGCAGGGATTGGACAGAGCCCAATCCTAACTATGGCTACACCTTC. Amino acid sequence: CASRDWTEPNPNYGYTF. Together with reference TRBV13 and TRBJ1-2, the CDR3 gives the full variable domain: AAGVIQSPRHLIKEKRETATLKCYPIPRHDTVYWYQQGPGQDPQFLISFYEKMQSDKGSIPDRFSAQQFSDYHSELNMSSLELGDSALYFCASRDWTEPNPNYGYTFGSGTRLTVV.